This T cell receptor beta chain derives from a study of shared clonotypes between healthy human individuals. As concerns this clone: The antigen is unknown.

The germline V gene has CDR1 SGHNT and CDR2 YYREEE (reference sequence). The ends were cut back, 7 bases at V and 6 bases at J, with 12 bases in the middle. The CDR3 length is 12 residues. CD8 cells classed as naive were CD45RO-negative and positively selected for CCR7, excluding terminally differentiated effector memory CD45RA+ cells. Every contributor of samples was a Caucasian grown-up residing in Nashville, Tennessee. The data were produced by immunoSEQ multiplex PCR, yet TCRdb's version contains in-frame clones alone and is incomplete. The sample includes hundreds of thousands of clones, 90% to 97% seen only once; the top ten take less than 0.3%. Study-wide results and limits: Non-shared clonotypes had lower generation probabilities than clonotypes shared by all four sorted-subset donors.

The chain carries TRBV5-4 and TRBJ2-3; a possible D gene is TRBD2 (6 bases). The clonotype originates from a man younger than 45 in good health. Sequenced input: naive CD8+ T cells sorted from blood. The CDR3, as DNA: TGTGCCAGCGAGGAGGGGATGGATACGCAGTATTTT. Amino acid sequence: CASEEGMDTQYF.